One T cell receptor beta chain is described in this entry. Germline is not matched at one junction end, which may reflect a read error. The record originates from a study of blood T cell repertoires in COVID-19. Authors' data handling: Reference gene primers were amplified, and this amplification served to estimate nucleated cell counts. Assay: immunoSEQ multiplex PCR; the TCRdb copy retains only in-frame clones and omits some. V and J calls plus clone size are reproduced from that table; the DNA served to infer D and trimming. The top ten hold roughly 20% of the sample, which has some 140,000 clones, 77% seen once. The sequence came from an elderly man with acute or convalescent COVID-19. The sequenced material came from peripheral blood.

The DNA of the CDR3 is TGTGCCAGCTCACCCGGACAGTCCCGCTTCTTC. The encoded protein is CASSPGQSRFF. This chain uses TRBV18 with TRBJ2-7; a possible D gene is TRBD1 (6 bases). CDR3 length: 11 residues. The germline CDR1 and CDR2 sequences are KGHSH and LQKENI. Looking up the rest from reference TRBV18 and TRBJ2-7 gives the full variable domain: NAGVMQNPRHLVRRRGQEARLRCSPMKGHSHVYWYRQLPEEGLKFMVYLQKENIIDESGMPKERFSAEFPKEGPSILRIQQVVRGDSAAYFCASSPGQSRFFGPGTRLTVT.